These T cell receptor beta chains were read from a single sample in a study of blood T cell repertoires in COVID-19. Clones were read by immunoSEQ multiplex PCR, and TCRdb kept only the in-frame ones, dropping some. The sample has 130,000 to 150,000 clones, about 80% seen once. The sequencing input was PBMCs or T cells enriched from blood (not recorded which). Receptor source: a man aged 50 or older who had recovered from COVID-19. Each CDR3 is given with its conserved first and last residue. The D gene is left open where the match is weak. Not all rows give a size; the values are once, few, many and, for expanded clones, a class.

v_gene,len,d_gene,j_gene,abundance,CDR3aa,CDR3nt
TRBV24-1,14,-,TRBJ1-2,-,CATSDHGYNYGYTF,TGTGCCACCAGTGATCACGGGTACAACTATGGCTACACCTTC
TRBV16,15,-,TRBJ1-5,few,CASSQQGVTTQPQHF,TGTGCCAGCAGCCAACAGGGTGTGACCACTCAGCCCCAGCATTTT
TRBV25-1,15,-,TRBJ1-5,few,CASSECQYSNQPQHF,TGTGCCAGCAGTGAATGTCAGTATAGCAATCAGCCCCAGCATTTT
TRBV15,15,-,TRBJ1-1,-,CATSRDLVGGTEAFF,TGTGCCACCAGCAGAGATCTCGTGGGGGGCACTGAAGCTTTCTTT
TRBV27,13,-,TRBJ2-7,-,CASSSPLSYEQYF,TGTGCCAGCAGTTCCCCCCTCTCCTACGAGCAGTACTTC
TRBV7-2,16,-,TRBJ1-3,few,CASSLVGSRYGNTIYF,TGTGCCAGCAGCTTAGTGGGCAGTCGGTATGGAAACACCATATATTTT
TRBV7-3,16,TRBD1,TRBJ1-5,medium-sized,CASSLTWDRANQPQHF,TGTGCCAGCAGCTTAACGTGGGACAGGGCCAATCAGCCCCAGCATTTT
TRBV7-2,18,-,TRBJ1-6,-,CASSPYVVRGTSNSPLHF,TGTGCCAGCAGCCCCTATGTTGTAAGGGGTACTTCCAATTCACCCCTCCACTTT
TRBV2,14,TRBD1,TRBJ1-4,-,CASTGTAENEKLFF,TGTGCCAGCACTGGGACAGCGGAGAATGAAAAACTGTTTTTT
TRBV19,14,-,TRBJ2-2,-,CASRRGTNTGELFF,TGTGCCAGTAGAAGGGGGACGAACACCGGGGAGCTGTTTTTT
TRBV6-2/TRBV6-3,17,TRBD2,TRBJ2-7,once,CASSYSGTSGTIYEQYF,TGTGCCAGCAGTTACTCTGGGACTAGCGGGACAATCTACGAGCAGTACTTC
TRBV13,15,-,TRBJ1-5,-,CASSLEGIGNQPQHF,TGTGCCAGCAGCTTAGAGGGGATCGGCAATCAGCCCCAGCATTTT
TRBV7-9,13,-,TRBJ1-1,-,CASSSRGSTEAFF,TGTGCCAGCAGCTCACGAGGTAGCACTGAAGCTTTCTTT
TRBV7-9,14,-,TRBJ1-1,-,CASSLGGANTEAFF,TGTGCCAGCAGCTTAGGTGGGGCGAACACTGAAGCTTTCTTT
TRBV6-5,14,-,TRBJ2-5,-,CASSYSASQETQYF,TGTGCCAGCAGTTACTCGGCTAGCCAAGAGACCCAGTACTTC
TRBV2,15,-,TRBJ1-6,few,CASTPRGDGNSPLHF,TGTGCCAGCACCCCACGCGGGGATGGTAATTCACCCCTCCACTTT